This entry lists 16 T cell receptor beta chains sequenced from one sample in a study of metastatic and nonmetastatic thyroid tumors. With MiXCR, TCRdb called clones anew from the PCR reads. The profile covers approximately 21,000 clones, with about 28% appearing a single time and approximately 15% taken by the ten largest. No treatment had been given to any patient before thyroid surgery. Sequencing used tumor tissue. The origin of the receptors is a male donor with papillary thyroid cancer or a benign thyroid nodule (not recorded which). Some clones in this sample may be carry-over from other donors' samples.

In its sample, this clone was seen a few times. This chain links TRBV19 with TRBJ2-7; 10 nucleotides line up with TRBD1. CDR3 size: 14 residues. Per the germline V gene, CDR1 is LNHDA and CDR2 is SQIVND (reference sequence). V trimming: 5 bases; J trimming: 4 bases; junction bases outside the gene matches: 5. The CDR3 DNA follows: TGTGCCAGTAGTGCACCGGGACAGGGGTACGAGCAGTACTTC. Amino acids: CASSAPGQGYEQYF.

This clone occurred a few times. V usage is TRBV10-1 and J usage is TRBJ2-2; TRBD1 matches at 7 bases. This CDR3 has 14 residues. V was clipped by 3 bases and J by 3 bases; unmatched bases: 1. The germline V gene encodes CDR1 WNHNN and CDR2 SYGVQD (reference sequence). The CDR3: CASSEGQDTGELFF. The CDR3 nucleotides are TGCGCCAGCAGTGAAGGACAGGACACCGGGGAGCTGTTTTTT.

In this sample, this clone turned up a few times. The rearrangement uses TRBV12-3 or TRBV12-4 and TRBJ2-7, with 11 bases identical to TRBD2. There are 15 residues in the CDR3. V shed 2 bases and J 3 bases; nucleotides not matched to a gene: 3. The CDR3 sequence: CASSLLAGGFYEQYF. CDR3 DNA sequence: TGTGCCAGCAGTTTACTAGCGGGGGGATTCTACGAGCAGTACTTC.

The table lists this clone with many counts. V and J are TRBV4-1 and TRBJ1-5; D gene ambiguous. Germline CDR1 and CDR2: MGHRA and YSYEKL. The CDR3 has 17 residues. The V end lost 3 bases, the J end lost 0 bases, and 15 bases lay between the germline ends. CDR3 DNA: TGCGCCAGCAGCCATATGGGCGGGATGTATAGCAATCAGCCCCAGCATTTT. Translation gives CASSHMGGMYSNQPQHF.

The gene calls are TRBV19 and TRBJ1-5; D unresolved. This CDR3 has 13 residues. Germline CDR1 and CDR2: LNHDA and SQIVND (reference sequence). Deletions cut 2 bases from V and 4 bases from J, with 6 bases between. CDR3 nucleotides: TGTGCCAGTAGTATACAGATTAATCAGCCCCAGCATTTT. It translates to CASSIQINQPQHF.

The V call is TRBV5-1, the J call TRBJ1-2, with D perhaps TRBD1 (6 bases). V dropped 0 bases and J dropped 2 bases, with 20 bases sitting between them. The CDR3 extends over 18 amino acids. CDR1 is SGHRS and CDR2 is YFSETQ in the germline V gene. The CDR3 protein is CASSLVMGARRSNYGYTF. The CDR3 nucleotides read TGCGCCAGCAGCTTGGTGATGGGGGCCCGTCGATCGAACTATGGCTACACCTTC.

This clone ranks as medium-sized. This chain connects TRBV20-1 to TRBJ2-7; 8 positions agree with TRBD2. Unmatched junction bases numbered 7, after V lost 4 bases and J lost 2 bases. Germline lookup yields CDR1 DFQATT and CDR2 SNEGSKA (reference sequence). The CDR3 is 14 residues long. The CDR3 here is CSAIDSGNTYEQYF. In DNA, the CDR3 is TGCAGTGCTATAGATAGCGGGAACACCTACGAGCAGTACTTC.

This chain uses TRBV20-1 with TRBJ2-3; 9 bases match TRBD2. The CDR3 is 14 amino acids. Germline V gives CDR1 DFQATT, CDR2 SNEGSKA (reference sequence). Losses at the gene ends were 6 bases for V and 0 bases for J; bases not matched to a gene: 4. The CDR3 sequence is CSADSGGSTDTQYF. For the CDR3, the DNA is TGCAGTGCCGATAGCGGGGGCAGCACAGATACGCAGTATTTT.

In this sample, this clone turned up many times. The chain carries TRBV6-4 and TRBJ2-1, with D perhaps TRBD1 (6 bases). The CDR3 runs 14 residues. Germline loops: CDR1 MRHNA, CDR2 SNTAGT. Deletions cut 4 bases from V and 8 bases from J, with 15 bases between. In nucleotides, the CDR3 is TGTGCCAGCAGTGTGGACGGACAGCGCGATGAGCAGTTCTTC. Its translation: CASSVDGQRDEQFF.

In its sample, this clone is medium-sized. The chain uses TRBV6-1 and TRBJ1-5, with D uncertain. The CDR3 consists of 13 residues. V lost 6 bases, J lost 4 bases, and 10 bases lay in between. The germline gives CDR1 MNHNS, CDR2 SASEGT. The CDR3: CASSATVNQPQHF. As DNA, the CDR3 is TGTGCCAGCAGCGCGACGGTGAATCAGCCCCAGCATTTT.

This chain joins TRBV27 and TRBJ2-1; 8 nucleotides agree with TRBD1. Trimming cost V 10 bases and J 7 bases; bases outside gene matches: 9. Germline V gene data show CDR1 as MNHEY and CDR2 as SMNVEV (reference sequence). The CDR3 runs to 13 residues. The CDR3 bases are TGTGCCAACAGCTACAGGGGGTTGAATGAGCAGTTCTTC. Encoded protein: CANSYRGLNEQFF.

The rearrangement uses TRBV5-1 and TRBJ2-7; possibly TRBD1 or TRBD2 for D (5 bases each). Germline values: CDR1 SGHRS, CDR2 YFSETQ. The CDR3 length is 14 residues. V was cut by 4 bases and J by 2 bases, with 13 bases left in between. The CDR3 is CASSIRDGPYEQYF. CDR3 DNA: TGCGCCAGCAGCATCCGGGACGGCCCCTACGAGCAGTACTTC. The variable domain in full, completed from reference TRBV5-1 and TRBJ2-7, reads KAGVTQTPRYLIKTRGQQVTLSCSPISGHRSVSWYQQTPGQGLQFLFEYFSETQRNKGNFPGRFSGRQFSNSRSEMNVSTLELGDSALYLCASSIRDGPYEQYFGPGTRLTVT.

About this clone itself: Sequence at one end of the junction differs from germline and may be a read error. The rearrangement uses TRBV6-1 and TRBJ2-1; no reliable D call. Germline V gives CDR1 MNHNS, CDR2 SASEGT. The CDR3 has 15 residues. This chain's CDR3 is CSSSAIPISYNEQFF. Written as DNA, the CDR3 is TGTTCCAGCAGTGCAATCCCGATCTCCTACAATGAGCAGTTCTTC.

The chain has TRBV11-3 and TRBJ2-2; no clear D. Germline values: CDR1 SGHNT, CDR2 YENEEA. V was cut by 2 bases and J by 8 bases, with 9 bases left in between. The CDR3 extends over 13 amino acids. This CDR3 is CASSLTTPGELFF. The CDR3 DNA follows: TGTGCCAGCAGCTTAACCACGCCAGGGGAGCTGTTTTTT. Full variable domain (rest looked up from reference TRBV11-3 and TRBJ2-2): EAGVVQSPRYKIIEKKQPVAFWCNPISGHNTLYWYLQNLGQGPELLIRYENEEAVDDSQLPKDRFSAERLKGVDSTLKIQPAELGDSAVYLCASSLTTPGELFFGEGSRLTVL.

CDR3 in DNA: TGTGCCAGCAGCCTCGGTGATGCCTCCATCCTCCACTTT. Protein product: CASSLGDASILHF. The J gene is TRBJ1-6, the V gene TRBV3-1; D is unresolved. V was cut by 4 bases and J by 15 bases, with 16 bases left in between. The CDR3 sequence is 13 residues long. The germline V gene encodes CDR1 LGHDT and CDR2 YNNKEL (reference sequence). The full variable domain, its missing parts supplied by reference TRBV3-1 and TRBJ1-6, is DTAVSQTPKYLVTQMGNDKSIKCEQNLGHDTMYWYKQDSKKFLKIMFSYNNKELIINETVPNRFSPKSPDKAHLNLHINSLELGDSAVYFCASSLGDASILHFGNGTRLTVT.

This clone was seen a few times. CDR3 sequence reads: CASSLEQGRTEAFF. CDR3 DNA sequence: TGTGCCAGCAGTTTAGAACAGGGTCGAACTGAAGCTTTCTTT. The rearrangement joins TRBV27 to TRBJ1-1; D might be TRBD1 (6 bases). Germline loops: CDR1 MNHEY, CDR2 SMNVEV (reference sequence). The ends were cut back, 2 bases at V and 5 bases at J, with 12 bases in the middle. This CDR3 has 14 residues.